This is a list of T cell receptor beta chains from one sample in a study of T cell changes during pregnancy in multiple sclerosis. Only in-frame clones appear in the TCRdb table, and some are missing; sequencing was by immunoSEQ multiplex PCR. The sample contains 83,000 or so clones, roughly 94% of which appear only once. Specimen: peripheral blood, collected after pregnancy. The receptors derive from a female donor in good health, enrolled as a control in a pregnancy study. Both conserved end residues are part of each CDR3. A D gene is named only where the DNA matches it firmly. For some rows the clone size is stated as once, few or many, or as a class when expanded; others skip it.

D: TRBD1; size: .; V: TRBV28; J: TRBJ1-5; CDR3: CASSLPGTGNPNQPQHF; DNA: TGTGCCAGCAGTTTACCGGGGACAGGGAATCCCAATCAGCCCCAGCATTTT
D: .; size: .; V: TRBV5-6; J: TRBJ1-5; CDR3: CASSLTGNQPQHF; DNA: TGTGCCAGCAGCTTGACAGGCAATCAGCCCCAGCATTTT
D: TRBD2; size: few; V: TRBV7-9; J: TRBJ2-7; CDR3: CASTVAGGPGEQYF; DNA: TGTGCCAGCACCGTAGCGGGAGGGCCTGGCGAGCAGTACTTC
D: TRBD2; size: .; V: TRBV6-5; J: TRBJ2-5; CDR3: CASSKLAGEGETQYF; DNA: TGTGCCAGCAGCAAACTAGCGGGAGAAGGTGAGACCCAGTACTTC
D: TRBD2; size: .; V: TRBV28; J: TRBJ2-1; CDR3: CASSFGLAGFNEQFF; DNA: TGTGCCAGCAGTTTTGGACTAGCGGGTTTCAATGAGCAGTTCTTC
D: TRBD2; size: .; V: TRBV5-4; J: TRBJ2-2; CDR3: CASSYKAGGSTGELFF; DNA: TGTGCCAGCAGCTACAAAGCGGGAGGGAGCACCGGGGAGCTGTTTTTT
D: TRBD2; size: .; V: TRBV5-6; J: TRBJ2-1; CDR3: CASSLVGGGPRDEQFF; DNA: TGTGCCAGCAGCTTGGTGGGGGGAGGGCCCAGGGATGAGCAGTTCTTC
D: .; size: .; V: TRBV7-8; J: TRBJ1-1; CDR3: CASSSIAGLLGEAFF; DNA: TGTGCCAGCAGCTCCATCGCGGGGCTACTAGGGGAAGCTTTCTTT
D: .; size: .; V: TRBV19; J: TRBJ2-7; CDR3: CASSLSGGSSYEQYF; DNA: TGTGCCAGTAGTCTAAGTGGGGGCAGCTCCTACGAGCAGTACTTC
D: .; size: .; V: TRBV30; J: TRBJ2-1; CDR3: CAWSDPIEVLRNNEQFF; DNA: TGTGCCTGGAGTGACCCCATAGAGGTACTGCGTAACAATGAGCAGTTCTTC
D: TRBD2; size: .; V: TRBV29-1; J: TRBJ2-3; CDR3: CSVEGASGSVGGSTDTQYF; DNA: TGCAGCGTTGAAGGGGCTAGCGGGAGTGTCGGGGGGAGCACAGATACGCAGTATTTT
D: .; size: .; V: TRBV7-9; J: TRBJ2-7; CDR3: CASSLDHRLYEQYF; DNA: TGTGCCAGCAGCTTAGATCATCGACTCTACGAGCAGTACTTC
D: .; size: .; V: TRBV7-9; J: TRBJ1-1; CDR3: CASSLTRERGGNTEAFF; DNA: TGTGCCAGCAGCCTAACACGGGAGAGGGGGGGGAACACTGAAGCTTTCTTT
D: .; size: .; V: TRBV2; J: TRBJ2-2; CDR3: CASKRRGRAGGNTGELFF; DNA: TGTGCCAGCAAGCGCAGGGGGCGAGCGGGAGGGAACACCGGGGAGCTGTTTTTT
D: .; size: .; V: TRBV2; J: TRBJ1-2; CDR3: CASSEWGSYGYTF; DNA: TGTGCCAGCAGTGAGTGGGGCTCCTATGGCTACACCTTC
D: .; size: .; V: TRBV5-1; J: TRBJ2-5; CDR3: CASSAGIAEETQYF; DNA: TGCGCCAGCAGCGCGGGGATCGCCGAAGAGACCCAGTACTTC
D: TRBD1; size: .; V: TRBV2; J: TRBJ2-1; CDR3: CASSEGQGAREQFF; DNA: TGTGCCAGCAGCGAGGGACAGGGGGCGAGGGAGCAGTTCTTC
D: TRBD2; size: .; V: TRBV4-2; J: TRBJ2-7; CDR3: CASSSERGPYEQYF; DNA: TGTGCCAGCAGCTCAGAGCGGGGGCCCTACGAGCAGTACTTC
D: TRBD2; size: .; V: TRBV5-1; J: TRBJ2-7; CDR3: CASNPLAGGSYEQYF; DNA: TGCGCCAGCAACCCTTTGGCGGGAGGGTCCTACGAGCAGTACTTC
D: TRBD2; size: .; V: TRBV4-1; J: TRBJ2-3; CDR3: CASSPYLSGSSTDTQYF; DNA: TGCGCCAGCAGCCCTTACCTCAGCGGGAGCTCCACAGATACGCAGTATTTT
D: .; size: .; V: TRBV2; J: TRBJ2-7; CDR3: CASSVWAKAYEQYF; DNA: TGTGCCAGCTCTGTCTGGGCGAAGGCCTACGAGCAGTACTTC
D: TRBD1; size: .; V: TRBV11-2; J: TRBJ1-1; CDR3: CASSLEGRGTTEAFF; DNA: TGTGCCAGCAGCTTAGAGGGCAGGGGGACCACTGAAGCTTTCTTT
D: .; size: few; V: TRBV27; J: TRBJ2-1; CDR3: CASSFGGSSYNEQFF; DNA: TGTGCCAGCAGCTTCGGGGGAAGCTCCTACAATGAGCAGTTCTTC
D: TRBD1; size: .; V: TRBV11-1; J: TRBJ2-3; CDR3: CASSGKDRARTDTQYF; DNA: TGTGCCAGCAGCGGTAAGGACAGGGCCCGGACAGATACGCAGTATTTT
D: TRBD1; size: .; V: TRBV5-1; J: TRBJ2-3; CDR3: CASSSQGRLYDTQYF; DNA: TGCGCCAGCAGCTCACAGGGGCGATTGTACGATACGCAGTATTTT
D: TRBD2; size: .; V: TRBV7-2; J: TRBJ2-3; CDR3: CASSRTSGRQDTQYF; DNA: TGTGCCAGCAGCCGGACTAGCGGGAGGCAAGATACGCAGTATTTT
D: TRBD2; size: .; V: TRBV5-4; J: TRBJ2-3; CDR3: CASSFGLAGGPGTDTQYF; DNA: TGTGCCAGCAGCTTCGGGCTAGCGGGAGGGCCTGGCACAGATACGCAGTATTTT
D: .; size: .; V: TRBV7-8; J: TRBJ1-5; CDR3: CASSLQGPTSNQPQHF; DNA: TGTGCCAGCAGTCTGCAGGGGCCTACTAGCAATCAGCCCCAGCATTTT
D: .; size: .; V: TRBV5-1; J: TRBJ1-5; CDR3: CASPARRNQPQHF; DNA: TGCGCCAGCCCAGCGCGACGCAATCAGCCCCAGCATTTT
D: .; size: once; V: TRBV18; J: TRBJ2-2; CDR3: CASSGQTANTGELFF; DNA: TGTGCCAGCTCCGGACAGACCGCGAACACCGGGGAGCTGTTTTTT
D: TRBD2; size: .; V: TRBV4-1; J: TRBJ2-7; CDR3: CVSSQERRKTSTYEQYF; DNA: TGCGTCAGCAGCCAGGAGCGACGGAAGACTAGCACCTACGAGCAGTACTTC
D: .; size: .; V: TRBV4-1; J: TRBJ1-3; CDR3: CASSPRGAVLSGNTIYF; DNA: TGCGCCAGCAGCCCTCGGGGGGCGGTCCTCTCTGGAAACACCATATATTTT
D: TRBD2; size: .; V: TRBV15; J: TRBJ2-3; CDR3: CATSGGLADTDTQYF; DNA: TGTGCCACCAGCGGTGGACTAGCGGACACAGATACGCAGTATTTT
D: .; size: .; V: TRBV5-8; J: TRBJ1-5; CDR3: CASSLVAGYNQPQHF; DNA: TGTGCCAGCAGCTTGGTCGCCGGGTACAATCAGCCCCAGCATTTT
D: .; size: .; V: TRBV5-4; J: TRBJ2-5; CDR3: CASSLGVSGEQETQYF; DNA: TGTGCCAGCAGCTTGGGGGTTAGCGGCGAACAAGAGACCCAGTACTTC
D: .; size: .; V: TRBV11-1; J: TRBJ2-5; CDR3: CASSLSVQETQYF; DNA: TGTGCCAGCAGCTTATCGGTTCAAGAGACCCAGTACTTC
D: .; size: few; V: TRBV6-1; J: TRBJ2-2; CDR3: CASRLVVGELFF; DNA: TGTGCCAGCAGACTAGTGGTCGGGGAGCTGTTTTTT
D: TRBD2; size: .; V: TRBV18; J: TRBJ2-1; CDR3: CASSGTSGGNEQFF; DNA: TGTGCCAGCTCAGGGACTAGCGGGGGAAATGAGCAGTTCTTC
D: TRBD1; size: few; V: TRBV5-1; J: TRBJ1-1; CDR3: CASSLTGDTEAFF; DNA: TGCGCCAGCAGCTTGACAGGGGACACTGAAGCTTTCTTT
D: .; size: .; V: TRBV7-2; J: TRBJ2-3; CDR3: CASSLRSGSELDTQYF; DNA: TGTGCCAGCAGCTTACGGTCGGGATCCGAGTTAGATACGCAGTATTTT
D: TRBD2; size: .; V: TRBV5-6; J: TRBJ2-7; CDR3: CASRSGSGRQYEQYF; DNA: TGTGCCAGCAGGTCGGGTAGCGGGAGGCAATACGAGCAGTACTTC
D: .; size: .; V: TRBV11-2; J: TRBJ1-1; CDR3: CASSLFRWGGDAEAFF; DNA: TGTGCCAGCAGCTTATTTCGGTGGGGAGGGGATGCTGAAGCTTTCTTT
D: .; size: .; V: TRBV28; J: TRBJ2-2; CDR3: CASSLSATTGELFF; DNA: TGTGCCAGCAGTTTATCAGCGACCACCGGGGAGCTGTTTTTT
D: TRBD1; size: .; V: TRBV18; J: TRBJ2-7; CDR3: CASSSTGSEDYEQYF; DNA: TGTGCCAGCTCGTCGACAGGGTCAGAGGACTACGAGCAGTACTTC
D: .; size: .; V: TRBV28; J: TRBJ2-1; CDR3: CASSRSSAGYNEQFF; DNA: TGTGCCAGCAGTCGATCTAGCGCGGGATACAATGAGCAGTTCTTC